The 26 T cell receptor beta chains in this list originate from one sample, sequenced in a study of blood T cells in healthy people across ages. The authors ran a second PCR of about 6 to 11 cycles using a sample-barcoded 5' primer and a J-beta primer mix. MiXCR was run by TCRdb on the 5' RACE reads, yielding one entry per CDR3 protein. This table has around 800,000 distinct CDR3 sequences, under 45% appearing once. The specimen was blood. The receptors stem from a man in his 60s in good health.

The chain is built from TRBV20-1 and TRBJ2-5; unclear D gene. Per germline, CDR1 DFQATT and CDR2 SNEGSKA (reference sequence). This CDR3 region has 11 residues. V was clipped by 7 bases and J by 4 bases, with 10 bases between them. The CDR3, as DNA: TGCAGTGTACTTTTGGGAGAGACCCAGTACTTC. It encodes CSVLLGETQYF.

This chain links TRBV7-9 with TRBJ2-3, with 8 bases that match TRBD1. After removal of 4 bases from V and 4 bases from J, the junction contained 4 bases not matched to a gene. Germline CDR1 is SEHNR and CDR2 is FQNEAQ (reference sequence). CDR3 length: 14 amino acids. The CDR3 nucleotides are TGTGCCAGCAGCTCGGGACAGGCGCCAGATACGCAGTATTTT. Protein product: CASSSGQAPDTQYF.

J is TRBJ2-3 and V is TRBV14; D unclear. CDR1 is SGHDN, CDR2 FVKESK, per germline. Trimming shortened V by 3 bases and J by 6 bases, and 10 bases separated the two germline ends. The CDR3 is made up of 13 amino acids. The CDR3 region has the DNA TGTGCCAGCAGCCATTTTAGGATTGATACGCAGTATTTT. The encoded protein is CASSHFRIDTQYF.

The chain recombines TRBV4-1 with TRBJ2-5; TRBD1 matches at 7 bases. The J call may be faulty, since TRBJ2-7 better matches the DNA end. This CDR3 is 15 amino acids long. In germline, CDR1 is MGHRA, CDR2 YSYEKL. This chain's CDR3 is CASSRDYRGADEQYF. DNA for the CDR3: TGCGCCAGCAGCCGTGACTACAGGGGCGCGGACGAGCAGTACTTC.

This clonotype was seen more than once but under ten times. J is TRBJ1-2 and V is TRBV11-2; D is undetermined. The CDR3 consists of 13 residues. V was pared by 1 base and J by 12 bases, with 15 bases between. Germline V gene lookup returns CDR1 SGHAT and CDR2 FQNNGV. This CDR3 reads CASSLVGSAGDTF. The CDR3 region has the DNA TGTGCCAGCAGCTTAGTCGGGTCAGCGGGAGACACCTTC.

A few counts support this clonotype. A much larger clone is a single base away; this may be a read error. The V call is TRBV11-2, the J call TRBJ2-5, with D tentatively TRBD2 (6 bases). The CDR3 extends over 16 amino acids. Germline CDR1 SGHAT, CDR2 FQNNGV. Trimming stripped 5 bases from V and 4 bases from J, with 20 bases between. The CDR3 DNA follows: TGTGCCAGCAGCGCCTGCGGGGATGCGGTATTAGAGACCCAGTACTTC. Amino acid sequence: CASSACGDAVLETQYF.

The J gene is TRBJ1-1, the V gene TRBV2; no clear D. Trimming left V 8 bases short and J 0 bases short, with 7 bases between. CDR1 and CDR2 from the germline V gene are SNHLY and FYNNEI. The CDR3 spans 12 residues. The CDR3 here is CASGRMNTEAFF. DNA of the CDR3: TGTGCCAGCGGACGAATGAACACTGAAGCTTTCTTT.

This clonotype was seen only once. This chain uses TRBV3-1 with TRBJ2-1; D tentatively reads TRBD1 or TRBD2 (5 bases each). The germline V gene has CDR1 LGHDT and CDR2 YNNKEL (reference sequence). The CDR3 totals 14 residues. V was shortened by 1 base and J by 6 bases, with 10 bases between the two germline ends. CDR3 DNA: TGTGCCAGCAGCCAAGGGGGGTTCGGCAATGAGCAGTTCTTC. Its protein product is CASSQGGFGNEQFF.

The chain employs TRBV10-3 and TRBJ2-1; TRBD2 matches 9 bases. Per the germline V gene, CDR1 is ENHRY and CDR2 is SYGVKD. The CDR3 runs to 14 residues. V dropped 5 bases and J dropped 4; count of bases not matched to a gene: 3. The CDR3: CAISTTSGYNEQFF. The CDR3 region has the DNA TGTGCCATCAGTACGACTAGCGGATACAATGAGCAGTTCTTC.

Concerning this clonotype itself: A read error is possible here, since a much larger clone lies one base away. The V and J genes are TRBV29-1 and TRBJ2-7; D assignment may be TRBD1 or TRBD2 (6 bases each). Between the trimmed V and J ends, which lost 5 bases and 10 bases, there was a span of 24 bases. CDR1 is SQVTM, CDR2 ANQGSEA, per germline. There are 14 residues in the CDR3. The CDR3 DNA reads as TGCAGCGTTCGCAAAGGGAACAGGGAGGAGGCCCAGTACTTC. It codes for CSVRKGNREEAQYF.

The chain couples TRBV18 to TRBJ2-3; TRBD1 matches 10 bases. CDR1 KGHSH and CDR2 LQKENI come from the germline V gene. This CDR3 is 15 amino acids long. J lost 6 bases, V lost 6 bases, and 9 bases had no gene match. The CDR3 region has the DNA TGTGCCAGCTCGCCTCCTGACAGGGGGCAGGATACGCAGTATTTT. Protein product: CASSPPDRGQDTQYF.

In its sample, this clonotype was seen a few times. The chain employs TRBV20-1 and TRBJ2-7, with no clear D. The V end lost 5 bases, the J end lost 3 bases, and 8 bases lay between the germline ends. Germline assignment: CDR1 DFQATT and CDR2 SNEGSKA (reference sequence). This CDR3 comprises 11 residues. CDR3 amino acids: CSAVVSYEQYF. CDR3 coding DNA: TGCAGTGCTGTAGTAAGCTACGAGCAGTACTTC.

V and J are TRBV9 and TRBJ2-1; D might be TRBD1 or TRBD2, each matching 6 bases. V dropped 1 base and J dropped 4 bases, with 12 bases sitting between them. Germline V gene lookup returns CDR1 SGDLS and CDR2 YYNGEE. This CDR3 comprises 15 residues. The CDR3 sequence: CASSVTGASYNEQFF. CDR3 coding DNA: TGTGCCAGCAGCGTAACGGGGGCGTCTTACAATGAGCAGTTCTTC.

The chain joins TRBV7-2 to TRBJ2-1; 8 bases match TRBD2. This CDR3 has 15 amino acids. Trimming at V came to 1 base and at J to 6 bases, leaving 5 bases not matched to a gene. Germline V gene data show CDR1 as SGHTA and CDR2 as FQGNSA. The CDR3 spells CASSLDSGATNEQFF. Written as DNA, the CDR3 is TGTGCCAGCAGCTTAGATAGCGGGGCTACCAATGAGCAGTTCTTC.

This clonotype has just a few counts. V usage is TRBV25-1 and J usage is TRBJ2-7, with 8 nucleotides matching TRBD2. CDR1 MGHDK and CDR2 SYGVNS come from the germline V gene. The length of the CDR3 is 14 residues. After removal of 7 bases from V and 2 bases from J, the junction contained 7 bases not matched to a gene. CDR3 protein: CASTTPGGPYEQYF. CDR3 nucleotide sequence: TGTGCCAGCACAACTCCGGGGGGGCCCTACGAGCAGTACTTC.

CDR3 coding DNA: TGTGCCAGCAGCTTTGGAACGGGGGGGAGCTCCTACAATGAGCAGTACTTC. It specifies CASSFGTGGSSYNEQYF. The chain uses TRBV13 and TRBJ2-1, with 8 bases matching TRBD2. The J call may be faulty, since TRBJ2-7 better matches the DNA end. This CDR3 has 17 amino acids. The V gene's germline CDR1 is PRHDT and CDR2 FYEKMQ (reference sequence).

The rearrangement links TRBV7-9 to TRBJ2-4, with no clear D. V lost 4 bases and J 0 bases, leaving 7 bases between the germline ends. This CDR3 region has 14 residues. Looked up from germline, CDR1 is SEHNR and CDR2 is FQNEAQ (reference sequence). CDR3 amino acids: CASSSRRAKNIQYF. CDR3 nucleotide sequence: TGTGCCAGCAGCTCCCGGCGAGCCAAAAACATTCAGTACTTC.

The J gene is TRBJ2-5, the V gene TRBV7-2, with D perhaps being TRBD1 or TRBD2 (7 bases each). Between the trimmed V and J ends, which lost 5 bases and 11 bases, there was a span of 24 bases. The CDR3 spans 15 residues. Germline V gene sequence: CDR1 SGHTA, CDR2 FQGNSA. The CDR3 spells CASSPGGAGGNEQYF. For the CDR3, the DNA is TGTGCCAGCAGCCCAGGGGGGGCAGGCGGCAATGAGCAGTACTTC.

This clonotype occurred a few times. The chain combines TRBV5-1 with TRBJ2-1; 16 bases agree with TRBD2. This CDR3 is 16 amino acids long. Germline loops: CDR1 SGHRS, CDR2 YFSETQ. With V trimmed by 2 bases and J by 9 bases, 5 bases remained unmatched. The CDR3 nucleotides read TGCGCCAGCAGCTTAGGGACTAGCGGGGGGGACGGTGAGCAGTTCTTC. This gives the protein CASSLGTSGGDGEQFF.

V and J are TRBV11-1 and TRBJ2-7; 8 bases map to TRBD1. The germline CDR1 and CDR2 sequences are SGHAT and FQDESV (reference sequence). The CDR3 sequence is 15 residues long. V was clipped by 3 bases and J by 1 base; unmatched bases: 5. The DNA for the CDR3 is TGTGCCAGCAGCTTCGGCAGGGGGCATTCCTACGAGCAGTACTTC. Encoded protein: CASSFGRGHSYEQYF.

This clonotype was counted a few times. The chain is built from TRBV7-2 and TRBJ2-7; 13 nucleotides line up with TRBD2. Germline CDR1 and CDR2: SGHTA and FQGNSA. Trimming cost V 5 bases and J 1 base; bases outside gene matches: 5. This CDR3 is 16 amino acids long. The CDR3 loop is CASSRRLAGGSYEQYF. The CDR3 nucleotides read TGTGCCAGCAGCCGTCGACTAGCGGGGGGATCCTACGAGCAGTACTTC.

This clonotype was counted only a few times. The chain recombines TRBV6-1 with TRBJ2-3; 10 bases match TRBD2. CDR1 is MNHNS, CDR2 SASEGT, per germline. Trimming cost V 4 bases and J 0 bases; bases outside gene matches: 4. This CDR3 contains 16 residues. CDR3 protein: CASSVSGGISTDTQYF. Written as DNA, the CDR3 is TGTGCCAGCAGTGTTAGCGGGGGGATAAGCACAGATACGCAGTATTTT.

The chain joins TRBV7-9 to TRBJ2-5, with TRBD1 matching 7 bases. Germline CDR1 and CDR2: SEHNR and FQNEAQ (reference sequence). This CDR3 region has 13 residues. V lost 7 bases to trimming and J lost 11 bases; unmatched junction nucleotides: 13. The CDR3: CASNLEGAREQYF. CDR3 nucleotide sequence: TGTGCCAGCAACCTCGAGGGGGCCAGGGAGCAGTACTTC.

The chain employs TRBV12-3 or TRBV12-4 and TRBJ1-2; the D is unclear. The germline V and J ends were trimmed by 5 bases and 4 bases, with 11 bases remaining between them. This CDR3 has 13 residues. CDR3 DNA: TGTGCCAGCAGTGCCGCCAACGTCTATGGCTACACCTTC. This sequence encodes CASSAANVYGYTF.

The rearrangement links TRBV20-1 to TRBJ2-5; the match to TRBD2 covers 11 bases. J was trimmed by 11 bases and V by 0 bases; bases with no gene match: 14. CDR1 DFQATT and CDR2 SNEGSKA come from the germline V gene (reference sequence). The CDR3 sequence is 16 residues long. The CDR3 sequence is CSAREHGLAGYNEQYF. CDR3 coding DNA: TGCAGTGCTAGAGAGCATGGACTAGCGGGCTACAATGAGCAGTACTTC.

The rearrangement joins TRBV9 to TRBJ1-1; tentatively, D is TRBD1 (5 bases). Trimming pared 0 bases from V and 10 bases from J, leaving 16 bases between. Germline V lookup: CDR1 SGDLS, CDR2 YYNGEE. This CDR3 spans 14 amino acids. The CDR3 bases are TGTGCCAGCAGCGTAGGGGGGGGAGGGTACGGAGCTTTCTTT. Its protein product is CASSVGGGGYGAFF. The full variable domain, rest sourced from reference TRBV9 and TRBJ1-1, is DSGVTQTPKHLITATGQRVTLRCSPRSGDLSVYWYQQSLDQGLQFLIQYYNGEERAKGNILERFSAQQFPDLHSELNLSSLELGDSALYFCASSVGGGGYGAFFGQGTRLTVV.